This entry is about one T cell receptor beta chain. V lost 3 bases and J lost 6; bases outside the gene matches: 13. Germline V gives CDR1 ENHRY, CDR2 SYGVKD. This CDR3 is 18 amino acids long. This entry belongs to a study of beta chain features in type 1 diabetes. Reverse transcribing all isolated RNA meant expressed TCRB transcripts were sequenced. Profiling relied on immunoSEQ multiplex PCR, and the TCRdb table lists in-frame clones only, not all of them. The sample has under 800,000 clones; about 14% are singletons. The material sequenced was naive CD4+ T cells from blood. V is TRBV10-3 and J is TRBJ2-1, with 11 bases lining up with TRBD2. This TCR derives from a man in his late teens or twenties in good health. The CDR3 region has the DNA TGTGCCATCAGTGAAAGACTAGCGGGACCACACCGGGTCAATGAGCAGTTCTTC. Its translation is CAISERLAGPHRVNEQFF.